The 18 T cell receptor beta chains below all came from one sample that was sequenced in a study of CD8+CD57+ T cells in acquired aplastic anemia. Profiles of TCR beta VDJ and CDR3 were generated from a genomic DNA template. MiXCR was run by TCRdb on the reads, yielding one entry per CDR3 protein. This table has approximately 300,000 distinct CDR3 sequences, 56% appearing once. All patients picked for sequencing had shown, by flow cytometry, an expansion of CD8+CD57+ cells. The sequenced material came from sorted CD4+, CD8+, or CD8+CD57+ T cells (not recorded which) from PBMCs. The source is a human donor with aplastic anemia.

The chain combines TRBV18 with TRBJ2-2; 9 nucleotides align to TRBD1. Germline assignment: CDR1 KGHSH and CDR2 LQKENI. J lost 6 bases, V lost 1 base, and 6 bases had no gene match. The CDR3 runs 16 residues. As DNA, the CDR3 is TGTGCCAGCTCACCACTCACAGGGGGCGATTCCGGGGAGCTGTTTTTT. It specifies CASSPLTGGDSGELFF.

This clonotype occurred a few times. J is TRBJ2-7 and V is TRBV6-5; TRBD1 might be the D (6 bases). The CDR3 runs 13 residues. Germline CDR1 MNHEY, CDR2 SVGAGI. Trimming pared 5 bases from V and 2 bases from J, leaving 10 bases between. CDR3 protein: CASSRNRAYEQYF. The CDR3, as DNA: TGTGCCAGCAGTAGAAACAGGGCCTACGAGCAGTACTTC.

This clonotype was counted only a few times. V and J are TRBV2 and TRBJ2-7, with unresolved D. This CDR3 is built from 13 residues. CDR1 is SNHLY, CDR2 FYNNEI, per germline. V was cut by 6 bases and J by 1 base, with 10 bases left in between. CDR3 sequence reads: CASSVGPSYEQYF. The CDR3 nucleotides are TGTGCCAGCAGCGTAGGACCATCCTACGAGCAGTACTTC.

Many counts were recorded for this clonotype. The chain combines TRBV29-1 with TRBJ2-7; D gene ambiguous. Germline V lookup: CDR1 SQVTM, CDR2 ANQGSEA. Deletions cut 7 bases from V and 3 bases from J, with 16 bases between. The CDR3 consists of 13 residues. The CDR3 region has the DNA TGCAGCGCCGTAAGATTCATGGGCTACGAGCAGTACTTC. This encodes CSAVRFMGYEQYF.

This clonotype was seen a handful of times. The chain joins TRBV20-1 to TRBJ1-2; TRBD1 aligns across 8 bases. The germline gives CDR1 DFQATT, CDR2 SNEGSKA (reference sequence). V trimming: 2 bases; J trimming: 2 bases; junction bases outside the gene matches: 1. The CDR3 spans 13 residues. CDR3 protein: CSARQGANYGYTF. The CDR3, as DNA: TGCAGTGCTAGACAGGGGGCCAACTATGGCTACACCTTC.

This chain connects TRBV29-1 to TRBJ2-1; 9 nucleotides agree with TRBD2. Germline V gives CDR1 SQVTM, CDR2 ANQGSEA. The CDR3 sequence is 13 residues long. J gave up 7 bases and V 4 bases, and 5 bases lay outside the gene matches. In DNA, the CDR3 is TGCAGCGTTGCGGCGGGAGGGAAAAATGAGCAGTTCTTC. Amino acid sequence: CSVAAGGKNEQFF.

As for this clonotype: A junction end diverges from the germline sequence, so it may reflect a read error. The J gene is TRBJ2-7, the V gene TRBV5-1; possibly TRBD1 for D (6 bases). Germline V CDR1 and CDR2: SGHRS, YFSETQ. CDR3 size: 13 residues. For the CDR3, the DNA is TGTGCCAGCAGCTTGACAGGAGACTACGAGCAGTACTTC. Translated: CASSLTGDYEQYF.

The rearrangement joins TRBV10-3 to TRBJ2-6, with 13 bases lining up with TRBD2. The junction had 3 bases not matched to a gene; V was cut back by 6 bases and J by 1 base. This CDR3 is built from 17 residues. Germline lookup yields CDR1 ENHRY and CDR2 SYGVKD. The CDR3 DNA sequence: TGTGCCATCAGCGGACTAGCGGGAGCTTCTGGGGCCAACGTCCTGACTTTC. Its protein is CAISGLAGASGANVLTF.

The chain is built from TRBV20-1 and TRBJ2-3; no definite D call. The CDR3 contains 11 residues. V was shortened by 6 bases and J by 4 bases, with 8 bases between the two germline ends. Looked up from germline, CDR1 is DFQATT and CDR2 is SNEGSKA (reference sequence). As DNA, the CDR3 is TGCAGTGCCCGAGAGTCAGATACGCAGTATTTT. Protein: CSARESDTQYF.

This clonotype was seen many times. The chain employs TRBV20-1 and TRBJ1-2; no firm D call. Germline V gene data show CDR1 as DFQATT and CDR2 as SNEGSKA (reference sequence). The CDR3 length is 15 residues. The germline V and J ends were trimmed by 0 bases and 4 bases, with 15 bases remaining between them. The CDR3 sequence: CSARESHRDRYGYTF. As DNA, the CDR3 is TGCAGTGCTAGAGAGTCCCACAGAGATCGCTATGGCTACACCTTC.

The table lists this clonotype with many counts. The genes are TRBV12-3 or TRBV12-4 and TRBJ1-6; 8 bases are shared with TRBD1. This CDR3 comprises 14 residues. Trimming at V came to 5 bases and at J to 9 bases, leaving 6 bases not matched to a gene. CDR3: CASSDTGGSSPLHF. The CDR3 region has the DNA TGTGCCAGCAGTGATACAGGGGGTAGTTCACCCCTCCACTTT.

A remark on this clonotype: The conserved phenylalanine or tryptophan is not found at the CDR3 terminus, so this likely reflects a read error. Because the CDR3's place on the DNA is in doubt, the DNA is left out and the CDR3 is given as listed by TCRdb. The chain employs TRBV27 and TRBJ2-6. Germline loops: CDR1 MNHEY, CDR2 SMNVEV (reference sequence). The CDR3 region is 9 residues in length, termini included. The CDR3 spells CASSLSGSS.

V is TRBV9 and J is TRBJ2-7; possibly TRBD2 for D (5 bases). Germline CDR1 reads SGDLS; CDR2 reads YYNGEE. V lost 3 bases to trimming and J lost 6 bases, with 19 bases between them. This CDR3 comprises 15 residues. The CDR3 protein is CASSAYSVDRGEQYF. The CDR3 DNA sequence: TGTGCCAGCAGCGCGTACTCGGTGGACCGGGGCGAGCAGTACTTC.

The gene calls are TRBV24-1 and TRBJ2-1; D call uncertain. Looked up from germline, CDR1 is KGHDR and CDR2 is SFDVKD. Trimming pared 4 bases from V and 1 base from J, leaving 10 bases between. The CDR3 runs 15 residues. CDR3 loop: CATSDPVSSYNEQFF. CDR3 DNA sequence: TGTGCCACCAGTGACCCCGTGAGTTCCTACAATGAGCAGTTCTTC.

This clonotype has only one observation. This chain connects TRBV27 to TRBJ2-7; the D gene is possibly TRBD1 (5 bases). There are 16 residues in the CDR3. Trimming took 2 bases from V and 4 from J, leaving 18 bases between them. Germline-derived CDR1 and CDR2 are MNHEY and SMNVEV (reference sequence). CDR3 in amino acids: CASSLIQGAIRYEQYF. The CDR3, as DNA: TGTGCCAGCAGTTTAATACAAGGGGCGATTCGGTACGAGCAGTACTTC.

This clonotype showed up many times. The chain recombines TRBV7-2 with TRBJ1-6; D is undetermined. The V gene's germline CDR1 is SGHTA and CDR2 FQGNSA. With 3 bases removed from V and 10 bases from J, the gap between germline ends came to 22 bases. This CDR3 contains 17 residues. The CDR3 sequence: CASSFNPGGLRSSPLHF. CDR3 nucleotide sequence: TGTGCCAGCAGCTTTAATCCAGGAGGCCTCCGCTCCTCACCCCTCCACTTT.

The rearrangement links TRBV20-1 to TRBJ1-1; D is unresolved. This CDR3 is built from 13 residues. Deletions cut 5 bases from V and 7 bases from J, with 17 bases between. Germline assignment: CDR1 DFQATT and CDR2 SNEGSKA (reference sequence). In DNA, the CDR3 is TGCAGTGCTTCTCCCGGGCCAGCATTTGAAGCTTTCTTT. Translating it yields CSASPGPAFEAFF.

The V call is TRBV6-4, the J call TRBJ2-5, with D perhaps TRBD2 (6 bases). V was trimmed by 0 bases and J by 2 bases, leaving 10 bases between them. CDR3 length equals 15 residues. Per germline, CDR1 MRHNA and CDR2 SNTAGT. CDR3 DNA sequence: TGTGCCAGCAGTGACTCGAACGGGGGTCAAGAGACCCAGTACTTC. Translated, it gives CASSDSNGGQETQYF.